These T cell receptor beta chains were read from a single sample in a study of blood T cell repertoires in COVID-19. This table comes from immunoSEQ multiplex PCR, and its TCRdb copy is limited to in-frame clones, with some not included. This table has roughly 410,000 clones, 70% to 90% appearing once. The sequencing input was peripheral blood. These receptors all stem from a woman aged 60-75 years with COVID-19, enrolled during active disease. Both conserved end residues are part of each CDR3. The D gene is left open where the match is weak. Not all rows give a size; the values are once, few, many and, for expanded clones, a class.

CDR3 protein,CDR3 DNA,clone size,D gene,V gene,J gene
CASSLLVQGASTDTQYF,TGCGCCAGCAGCTTACTTGTACAGGGGGCTAGCACAGATACGCAGTATTTT,.,TRBD1,TRBV5-1,TRBJ2-3
CASSPRTGGPLNYGYTF,TGTGCCAGCAGCCCAAGGACAGGGGGGCCCCTTAACTATGGCTACACCTTC,.,TRBD1,TRBV7-9,TRBJ1-2
CASGIQGGTEAFF,TGTGCCAGCGGAATACAGGGTGGGACTGAAGCTTTCTTT,.,.,TRBV7-3,TRBJ1-1
CASSDQQGVYNSPLHF,TGCGCCAGCAGCGATCAACAGGGGGTATATAATTCACCCCTCCACTTT,.,TRBD1,TRBV10-2,TRBJ1-6
CASIQGQFNQPQHF,TGTGCCAGCATCCAGGGACAGTTCAATCAGCCCCAGCATTTT,few,TRBD1,TRBV28,TRBJ1-5
CASSLATSGADTQYF,TGTGCCAGCAGCTTGGCCACTAGCGGGGCAGATACGCAGTATTTT,.,TRBD2,TRBV5-4,TRBJ2-3
CASSPLSVGNIQYF,TGTGCCAGCAGCCCCCTCAGCGTCGGAAACATTCAGTACTTC,.,.,TRBV11-2,TRBJ2-4
CATSRERTVNTEAFF,TGTGCCACCAGCAGAGAGCGGACAGTGAACACTGAAGCTTTCTTT,.,.,TRBV15,TRBJ1-1
CASRTENSPLHF,TGTGCCAGCAGGACAGAAAATTCACCCCTCCACTTT,.,.,TRBV12-3/TRBV12-4,TRBJ1-6
CASSFYRDQPQHF,TGTGCCAGCAGTTTCTACCGGGATCAGCCCCAGCATTTT,.,.,TRBV28,TRBJ1-5
CASTPGVIQYF,TGTGCCAGCACCCCAGGGGTCATTCAGTACTTC,.,.,TRBV19,TRBJ2-4
CASSPAGTVQLFF,TGTGCCAGCAGCCCCGCGGGGACTGTTCAACTGTTTTTT,.,.,TRBV7-9,TRBJ1-4
CASSLSGQNYNEQFF,TGCGCCAGCAGCTTGTCAGGACAGAACTACAATGAGCAGTTCTTC,once,.,TRBV5-1,TRBJ2-1
CATSDHRFSETQYF,TGTGCCACCAGTGACCACAGGTTCTCCGAGACCCAGTACTTC,.,.,TRBV24-1,TRBJ2-5
CASRLLAELYNEQFF,TGTGCCAGCAGGCTTCTAGCGGAGCTCTACAATGAGCAGTTCTTC,.,TRBD2,TRBV6-5,TRBJ2-1
CASFQGAGANVLTF,TGTGCCAGTTTCCAGGGTGCTGGGGCCAACGTCCTGACTTTC,.,.,TRBV19,TRBJ2-6
CASSQGRAGYEQYF,TGTGCCAGCAGCCAAGGCAGGGCGGGGTACGAGCAGTACTTC,.,.,TRBV3-1/TRBV3-2,TRBJ2-7
CATNGGTGSYEQYF,TGTGCCACCAACGGCGGGACAGGTTCCTACGAGCAGTACTTC,.,TRBD1,TRBV19,TRBJ2-7